Following are 3 T cell receptor beta chains from one sample sequenced in a study of cytomegalovirus exposure and HLA in healthy donors (dated by TCRdb to between 2016 and 2019). Library creation used the immunoSEQ multiplex PCR assay. A mixture of 60 forward primers for TCR Vbeta segments and 13 reverse primers for TCR Jbeta segments was used in the multiplex PCR. The table comes from immuneACCESS by way of TCRdb, which keeps in-frame sequences with V and J called. Part of the clones is missing from these tables; in studies checked, under half for an unresolved V gene and the rest for unknown reasons. The sample table holds 160,000 or so clones, of which around 80% were seen once. Less than 2% of the sample goes to the ten largest clones. Sequenced: PBMCs. The source is a man younger than 30 in good health and CMV-seronegative.

This rearrangement joins TRBV9 to TRBJ2-7; the match to TRBD2 covers 11 bases. Germline values: CDR1 SGDLS, CDR2 YYNGEE. V gave up 9 bases and J gave up 3 bases; unmatched junction bases: 32. The length of the CDR3 is 22 residues. CDR3 protein: CANPRVVLVRPGLAEKHYEQYF. DNA for the CDR3: TGTGCCAACCCCCGCGTAGTTCTAGTGCGGCCGGGACTAGCGGAAAAGCACTACGAGCAGTACTTC.

V usage is TRBV28 and J usage is TRBJ2-7, with no clear D. Germline V gene data show CDR1 as MDHEN and CDR2 as SYDVKM. The V end was cut by 7 bases, the J end by 0 bases, with 13 bases between. The CDR3 is 14 residues long. CDR3 coding DNA: TGTGCCAGCACCCCCGACATACTCTCCTACGAGCAGTACTTC. As protein: CASTPDILSYEQYF.

J is TRBJ1-2 and V is TRBV7-9, with 8 positions matching TRBD1. With V trimmed by 5 bases and J by 3 bases, 2 bases remained unmatched. Looked up from germline, CDR1 is SEHNR and CDR2 is FQNEAQ (reference sequence). The CDR3 is 13 residues long. CDR3 sequence (DNA): TGTGCCAGCAGCCTGACAGGGGACTATGGCTACACCTTC. Its protein is CASSLTGDYGYTF.